The TCR beta chain described here comes from a study of blood T cell repertoires in COVID-19. Whole-study context: The study drew acute and convalescent COVID-19 samples from the United States, Italy and Spain. T cells, B-cell-depleted T cells, or PBMCs provided the cDNA or gDNA that served as material.

The V and J ends lost 1 base and 11 bases respectively, with 16 bases between them. This CDR3 spans 14 amino acids. Germline loops: CDR1 SGHDN, CDR2 FVKESK. Seattle-derived patients entered the study during active infection and were followed longitudinally. Per the original methods: Reference gene primer amplification gave nucleated cell count estimates. Libraries were prepared by immunoSEQ multiplex PCR; TCRdb keeps only in-frame clonotypes and omits some of them. For V, J and clone size, that table is used; D and trimming come from the DNA. The sample lists 250,000 to 300,000 clones, roughly nine tenths occurring once.

The receptor's source is a woman aged 25 to 39 with COVID-19, enrolled during active disease. Sequencing used peripheral blood. The chain links TRBV14 to TRBJ2-3; D gene ambiguous. The chain's CDR3 is CASSQAATSRGQYF. The CDR3 bases are TGTGCCAGCAGCCAAGCCGCTACGTCCCGTGGGCAGTATTTT.